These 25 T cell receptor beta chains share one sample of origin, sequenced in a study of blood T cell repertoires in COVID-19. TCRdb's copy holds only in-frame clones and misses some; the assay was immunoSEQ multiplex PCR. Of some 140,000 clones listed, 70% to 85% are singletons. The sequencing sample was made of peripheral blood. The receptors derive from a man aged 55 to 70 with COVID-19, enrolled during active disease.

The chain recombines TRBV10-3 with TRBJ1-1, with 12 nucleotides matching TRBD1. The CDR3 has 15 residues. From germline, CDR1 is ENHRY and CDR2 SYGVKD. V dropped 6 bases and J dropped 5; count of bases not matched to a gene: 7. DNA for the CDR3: TGTGCCATCAGGGGACCGGGACAGGGGGCAACTGAAGCTTTCTTT. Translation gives CAIRGPGQGATEAFF.

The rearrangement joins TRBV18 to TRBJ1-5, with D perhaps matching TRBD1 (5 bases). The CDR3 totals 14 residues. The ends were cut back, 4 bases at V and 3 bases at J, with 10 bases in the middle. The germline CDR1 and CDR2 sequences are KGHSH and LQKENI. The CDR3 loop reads CASSLDSNNQPQHF. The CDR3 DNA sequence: TGTGCCAGCTCACTAGACAGCAACAATCAGCCCCAGCATTTT. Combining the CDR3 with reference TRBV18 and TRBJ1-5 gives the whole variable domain NAGVMQNPRHLVRRRGQEARLRCSPMKGHSHVYWYRQLPEEGLKFMVYLQKENIIDESGMPKERFSAEFPKEGPSILRIQQVVRGDSAAYFCASSLDSNNQPQHFGDGTRLSIL.

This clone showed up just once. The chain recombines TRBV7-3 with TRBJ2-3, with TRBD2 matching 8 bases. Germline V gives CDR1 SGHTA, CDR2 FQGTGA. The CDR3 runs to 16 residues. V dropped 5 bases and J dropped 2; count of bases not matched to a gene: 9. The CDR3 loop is CASSLLAGGSTDTQYF. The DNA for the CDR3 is TGTGCCAGCAGCCTTCTTGCGGGGGGATCCACAGATACGCAGTATTTT.

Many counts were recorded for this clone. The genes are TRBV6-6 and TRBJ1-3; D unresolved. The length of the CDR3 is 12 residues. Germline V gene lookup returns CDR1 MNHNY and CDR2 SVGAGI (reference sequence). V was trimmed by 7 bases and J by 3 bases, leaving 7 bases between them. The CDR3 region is CASITFGNTIYF. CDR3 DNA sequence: TGTGCCAGCATTACTTTTGGAAACACCATATATTTT.

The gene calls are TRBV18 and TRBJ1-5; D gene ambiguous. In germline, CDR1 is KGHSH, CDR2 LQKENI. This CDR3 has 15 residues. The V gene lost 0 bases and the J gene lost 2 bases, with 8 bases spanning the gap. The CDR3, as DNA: TGTGCCAGCTCACCACCCAGTCAAGGCAATCAGCCCCAGCATTTT. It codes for CASSPPSQGNQPQHF.

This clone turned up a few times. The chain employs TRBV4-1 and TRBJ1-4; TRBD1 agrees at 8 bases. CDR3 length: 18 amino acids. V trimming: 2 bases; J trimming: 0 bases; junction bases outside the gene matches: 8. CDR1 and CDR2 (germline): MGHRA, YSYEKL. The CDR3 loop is CASSQRIGQGTTNEKLFF. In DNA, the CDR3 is TGCGCCAGCAGCCAAAGGATCGGACAGGGTACAACTAATGAAAAACTGTTTTTT.

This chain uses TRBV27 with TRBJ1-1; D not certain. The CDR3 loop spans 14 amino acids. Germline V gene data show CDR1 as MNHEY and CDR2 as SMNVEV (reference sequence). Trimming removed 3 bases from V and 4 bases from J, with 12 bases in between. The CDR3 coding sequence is TGTGCCAGCAGTTTTTGGGCTGGGAGCACTGAAGCTTTCTTT. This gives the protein CASSFWAGSTEAFF.

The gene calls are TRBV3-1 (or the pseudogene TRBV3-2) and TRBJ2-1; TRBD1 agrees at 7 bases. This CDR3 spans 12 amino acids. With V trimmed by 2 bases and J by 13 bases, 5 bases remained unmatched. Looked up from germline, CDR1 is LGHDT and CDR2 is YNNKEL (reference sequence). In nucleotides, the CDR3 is TGTGCCAGCAGCCAAAGAGGGACAGACCAGTTCTTC. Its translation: CASSQRGTDQFF.

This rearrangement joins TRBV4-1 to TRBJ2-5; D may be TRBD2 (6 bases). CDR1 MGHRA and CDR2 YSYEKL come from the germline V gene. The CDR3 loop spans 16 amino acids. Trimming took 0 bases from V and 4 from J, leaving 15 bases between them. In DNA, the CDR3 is TGCGCCAGCAGCCAAGATCCTCTGGCTAGCGTAGAGACCCAGTACTTC. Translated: CASSQDPLASVETQYF.

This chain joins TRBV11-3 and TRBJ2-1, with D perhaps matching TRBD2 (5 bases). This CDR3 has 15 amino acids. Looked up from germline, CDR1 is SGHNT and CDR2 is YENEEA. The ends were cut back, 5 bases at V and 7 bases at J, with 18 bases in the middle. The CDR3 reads CASSPVGPSGNEQFF. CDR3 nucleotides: TGTGCCAGCAGCCCCGTTGGTCCGTCGGGGAATGAGCAGTTCTTC.

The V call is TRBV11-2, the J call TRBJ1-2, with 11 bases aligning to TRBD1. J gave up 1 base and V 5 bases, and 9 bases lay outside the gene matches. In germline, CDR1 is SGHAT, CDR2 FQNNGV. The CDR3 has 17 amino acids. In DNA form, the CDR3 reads TGTGCCAGCAGCACCCCCGGGACAGGGGGTAATAACTATGGCTACACCTTC. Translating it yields CASSTPGTGGNNYGYTF.

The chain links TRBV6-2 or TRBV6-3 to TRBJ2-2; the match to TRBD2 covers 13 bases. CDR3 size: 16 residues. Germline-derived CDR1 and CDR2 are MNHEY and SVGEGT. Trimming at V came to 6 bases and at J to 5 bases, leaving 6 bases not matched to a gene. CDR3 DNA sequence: TGTGCCAGCAGCCCCCGACTAGCGGGGGGAACCGGGGAGCTGTTTTTT. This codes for CASSPRLAGGTGELFF.

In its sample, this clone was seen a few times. CDR3 loop: CASSLAGQGGDTGELFF. CDR3 nucleotides: TGCGCCAGCAGCTTGGCGGGACAGGGTGGTGACACCGGGGAGCTGTTTTTT. The gene calls are TRBV5-1 and TRBJ2-2, with 9 bases that match TRBD1. CDR3 length: 17 residues. J lost 3 bases, V lost 0 bases, and 6 bases had no gene match. The germline CDR1 and CDR2 sequences are SGHRS and YFSETQ.

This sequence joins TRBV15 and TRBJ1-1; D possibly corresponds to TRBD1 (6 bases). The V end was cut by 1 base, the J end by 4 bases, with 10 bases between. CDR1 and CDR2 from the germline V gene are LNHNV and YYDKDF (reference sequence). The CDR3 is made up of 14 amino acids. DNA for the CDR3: TGTGCCACCAGCAGAGGGGGGCGAGGCACTGAAGCTTTCTTT. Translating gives CATSRGGRGTEAFF.

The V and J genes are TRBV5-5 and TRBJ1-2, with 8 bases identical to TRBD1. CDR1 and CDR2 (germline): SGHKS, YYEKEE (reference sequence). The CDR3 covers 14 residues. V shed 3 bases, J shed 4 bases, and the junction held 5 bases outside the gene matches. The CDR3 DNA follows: TGTGCCAGCAGCTCCGGGACAGGAACCTATGGCTACACCTTC. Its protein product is CASSSGTGTYGYTF.

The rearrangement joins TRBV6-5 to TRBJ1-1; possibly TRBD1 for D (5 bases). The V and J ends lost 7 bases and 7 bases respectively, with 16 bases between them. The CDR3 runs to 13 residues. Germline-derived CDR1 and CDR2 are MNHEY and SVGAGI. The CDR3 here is CASTPGGYSEAFF. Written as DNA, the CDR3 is TGTGCCAGCACCCCGGGGGGATACAGTGAAGCTTTCTTT.

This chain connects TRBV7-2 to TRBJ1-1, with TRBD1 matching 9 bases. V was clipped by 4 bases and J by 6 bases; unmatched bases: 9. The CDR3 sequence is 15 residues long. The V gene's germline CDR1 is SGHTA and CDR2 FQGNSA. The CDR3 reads CASSSPRGTGSEAFF. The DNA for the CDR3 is TGTGCCAGCAGCTCCCCCCGAGGGACAGGGTCTGAAGCTTTCTTT.

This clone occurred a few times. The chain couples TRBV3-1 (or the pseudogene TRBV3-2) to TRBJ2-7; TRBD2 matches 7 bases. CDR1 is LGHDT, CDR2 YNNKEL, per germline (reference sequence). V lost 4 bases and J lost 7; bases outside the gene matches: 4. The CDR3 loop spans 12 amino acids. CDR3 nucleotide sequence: TGTGCCAGCAGCCGTTCCGGGGGGGAGCAGTACTTC. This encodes CASSRSGGEQYF.

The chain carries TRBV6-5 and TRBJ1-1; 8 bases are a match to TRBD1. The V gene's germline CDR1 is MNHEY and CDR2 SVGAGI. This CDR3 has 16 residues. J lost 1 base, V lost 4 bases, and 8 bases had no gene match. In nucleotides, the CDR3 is TGTGCCAGCAGTTCCGGTCGGACAGGGCAGAACACTGAAGCTTTCTTT. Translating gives CASSSGRTGQNTEAFF.

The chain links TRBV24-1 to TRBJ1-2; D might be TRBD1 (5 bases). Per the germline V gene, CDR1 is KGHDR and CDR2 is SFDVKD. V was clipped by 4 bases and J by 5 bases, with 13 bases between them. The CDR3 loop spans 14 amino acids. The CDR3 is CATSDPQQEYGYTF. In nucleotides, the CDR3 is TGTGCCACCAGTGACCCCCAACAGGAATATGGCTACACCTTC.

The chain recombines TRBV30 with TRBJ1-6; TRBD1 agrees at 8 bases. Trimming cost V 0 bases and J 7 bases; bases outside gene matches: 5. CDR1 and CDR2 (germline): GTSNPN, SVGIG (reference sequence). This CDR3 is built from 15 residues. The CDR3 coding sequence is TGTGCCTGGAGTGTCCCCGGGACAGGAAATTCACCCCTCCACTTT. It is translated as CAWSVPGTGNSPLHF.

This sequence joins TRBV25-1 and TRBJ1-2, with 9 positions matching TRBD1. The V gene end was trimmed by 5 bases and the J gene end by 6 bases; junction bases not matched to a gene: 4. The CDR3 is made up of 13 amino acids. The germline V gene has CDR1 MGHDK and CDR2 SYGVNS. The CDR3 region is CASSLGQGDGYTF. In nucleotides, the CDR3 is TGTGCCAGCAGTTTGGGACAGGGAGATGGCTACACCTTC.

The CDR3 DNA is TGTGCCAGCAGCTTAGTTGCGGGGAAGAGTGAAGCTTTCTTT. The encoded protein is CASSLVAGKSEAFF. The chain has TRBV7-2 and TRBJ1-1; D remains ambiguous. The germline V gene encodes CDR1 SGHTA and CDR2 FQGNSA. The CDR3 is made up of 14 amino acids. V lost 1 base and J 7 bases, leaving 13 bases between the germline ends.

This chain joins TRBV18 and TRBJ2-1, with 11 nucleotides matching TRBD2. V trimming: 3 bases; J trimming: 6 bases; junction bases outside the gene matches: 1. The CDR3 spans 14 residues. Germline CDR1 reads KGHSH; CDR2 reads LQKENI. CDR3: CASSPGTSGNEQFF. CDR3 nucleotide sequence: TGTGCCAGCTCACCCGGGACTAGCGGCAATGAGCAGTTCTTC.

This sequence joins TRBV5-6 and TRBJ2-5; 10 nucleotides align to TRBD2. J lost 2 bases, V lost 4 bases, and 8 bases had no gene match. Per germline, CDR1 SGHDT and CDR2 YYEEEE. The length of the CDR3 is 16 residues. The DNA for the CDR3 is TGTGCCAGCAGCCCTATTGGACTAGCGGTTCAAGAGACCCAGTACTTC. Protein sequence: CASSPIGLAVQETQYF.